The 27 T cell receptor beta chains listed next were all sequenced from one sample in a study of T-cell reconstitution after alpha-beta-depleted transplantation in children. Library preparation (for TCRbeta) was performed with unique molecular identifiers. From the PCR reads, TCRdb called clonotypes with MiXCR, one entry per CDR3 protein. The repertoire holds around 580,000 distinct CDR3 sequences, with 23% as singletons. Here the sequenced sample was PBMCs, mostly from graft donor cells, taken 360 days after TCRalphabeta/CD19-depleted stem cell transplant. Receptors were obtained from a boy under two years old who had a stem cell transplant for acute myeloid leukemia, so the T cells may come from the graft donor.

This sequence joins TRBV10-3 and TRBJ2-7; D unresolved. The CDR3 has 13 amino acids. The germline V gene encodes CDR1 ENHRY and CDR2 SYGVKD. The ends were cut back, 2 bases at V and 3 bases at J, with 8 bases in the middle. Here the CDR3 DNA reads TGTGCCATCAGTGAGCTAGGTGGCTACGAGCAGTACGTC. Its protein product is CAISELGGYEQYV.

The rearrangement links TRBV6-4 to TRBJ2-3; tentative D call: TRBD2 (7 bases). V lost 2 bases, J lost 7 bases, and 19 bases lay in between. This CDR3 contains 16 residues. CDR1 and CDR2 (germline): MRHNA, SNTAGT. This CDR3 reads CASSDPLRGGRNTQYF. The CDR3 DNA is TGTGCCAGCAGTGACCCCCTGAGGGGGGGTCGAAATACGCAGTATTTT.

This clonotype showed up just a few times. J is TRBJ1-5 and V is TRBV5-5; D is unclear. V was shortened by 3 bases and J by 0 bases, with 4 bases between the two germline ends. This CDR3 contains 13 residues. Germline CDR1 is SGHKS and CDR2 is YYEKEE (reference sequence). CDR3 in DNA: TGTGCCAGCAGCTGGCGTAGCAATCAGCCCCAGCATTTT. Residues: CASSWRSNQPQHF.

There are a few counts of this clonotype. V gene TRBV5-1 combines with J gene TRBJ2-1, with TRBD1 matching 8 bases. The CDR3 runs 15 residues. Germline values: CDR1 SGHRS, CDR2 YFSETQ. Trimming removed 4 bases from V and 5 bases from J; junction bases left unmatched: 8. CDR3 protein: CASSLGQGNDNEQFF. In DNA form, the CDR3 reads TGCGCCAGCAGCCTAGGACAGGGAAACGACAATGAGCAGTTCTTC.

V gene TRBV5-1 combines with J gene TRBJ1-1; D gene ambiguous. CDR3 length: 17 residues. Trimming cost V 3 bases and J 2 bases, with 20 bases left between them. Per germline, CDR1 SGHRS and CDR2 YFSETQ. CDR3 nucleotide sequence: TGCGCCAGCAGCTGGAATCCACCGGGATCCGTTAACACTGAAGCTTTCTTT. It yields the protein CASSWNPPGSVNTEAFF.

The chain recombines TRBV10-3 with TRBJ2-3, with D possibly matching TRBD2 (5 bases). Germline values: CDR1 ENHRY, CDR2 SYGVKD. The germline V and J ends were trimmed by 2 bases and 6 bases, with 12 bases remaining between them. This CDR3 region has 14 residues. CDR3 amino acids: CAISEGSSRDTQYF. The CDR3 nucleotides are TGTGCCATCAGTGAGGGGTCTAGCCGCGATACGCAGTATTTT.

This clonotype was observed a few times. The chain uses TRBV7-2 and TRBJ2-1; D is unclear. The germline V gene has CDR1 SGHTA and CDR2 FQGNSA. The CDR3 runs to 13 residues. Trimming took off 2 bases at V and 7 bases at J, with 9 bases between the two ends. The CDR3 loop reads CASSLSLANEQFF. The CDR3 bases are TGTGCCAGCAGCTTATCCCTGGCAAATGAGCAGTTCTTC.

This clonotype was seen many times. The V call is TRBV4-3, the J call TRBJ2-1, with D perhaps matching TRBD2 (7 bases). Trimming shortened V by 4 bases and J by 7 bases, and 17 bases separated the two germline ends. CDR3 length: 15 residues. CDR1 LGHNA and CDR2 YSLEER come from the germline V gene. The CDR3 is CASSPPRGALNEQFF. CDR3 bases: TGCGCCAGCAGCCCCCCCCGGGGGGCCTTAAATGAGCAGTTCTTC.

The rearrangement links TRBV20-1 to TRBJ2-1, with 7 bases aligning to TRBD1. Germline V gene lookup returns CDR1 DFQATT and CDR2 SNEGSKA (reference sequence). This CDR3 contains 11 residues. J lost 15 bases, V lost 6 bases, and 11 bases had no gene match. CDR3 sequence (DNA): TGCAGTGCCCCCGGGACAGCAAAAGGGTTCTTC. Its translation is CSAPGTAKGFF.

The chain carries TRBV20-1 and TRBJ1-1; 9 positions match TRBD1. The V gene's germline CDR1 is DFQATT and CDR2 SNEGSKA (reference sequence). There are 14 residues in the CDR3. The J segment lost 7 bases and the V segment lost 1 base, leaving 7 bases of the junction unmatched. The CDR3 nucleotides read TGCAGTGCTAGAGGCGTACAGGGGGCGATTGAAGCTTTCTTT. Translation gives CSARGVQGAIEAFF.

This clonotype was seen repeatedly, ten times or more. This chain uses TRBV7-2 with TRBJ2-7, with 9 bases matching TRBD1. V shed 5 bases and J 5 bases; nucleotides not matched to a gene: 4. This CDR3 is built from 13 residues. Germline values: CDR1 SGHTA, CDR2 FQGNSA. CDR3 bases: TGTGCCAGCAGCCTCACAGGGGGCAACGAGCAGTACGTC. Translated, it gives CASSLTGGNEQYV.

This clonotype was picked up a small number of times. Here the CDR3 reads CASSMTSGYYNEQFF. Here the CDR3 DNA reads TGCGCCAGCAGCATGACTAGCGGGTACTACAATGAGCAGTTCTTC. The gene calls are TRBV5-1 and TRBJ2-1; TRBD2 matches 10 bases. Looked up from germline, CDR1 is SGHRS and CDR2 is YFSETQ. The trim removed 4 bases at V and 3 bases at J, leaving 4 bases unmatched. CDR3 length: 15 residues.

This clonotype came up many times. V and J are TRBV20-1 and TRBJ1-4; D is unresolved. V was pared by 5 bases and J by 8 bases, with 6 bases between. From germline, CDR1 is DFQATT and CDR2 SNEGSKA (reference sequence). The CDR3 is made up of 10 amino acids. CDR3 loop: CSAPREKLFF. CDR3 nucleotide sequence: TGCAGTGCTCCAAGGGAAAAACTGTTTTTT.

The genes are TRBV28 and TRBJ2-1, with 15 bases fitting TRBD2. Germline V gene sequence: CDR1 MDHEN, CDR2 SYDVKM. V lost 2 bases to trimming and J lost 4 bases; unmatched junction nucleotides: 6. The CDR3 totals 18 residues. CDR3 sequence: CASSLIGLAGGLYNEQFF. CDR3 DNA: TGTGCCAGCAGTTTAATAGGACTAGCGGGGGGGCTTTACAATGAGCAGTTCTTC.

This clonotype was observed many times. V gene TRBV7-9 combines with J gene TRBJ2-3, with D hard to call. This CDR3 contains 14 residues. The germline V gene encodes CDR1 SEHNR and CDR2 FQNEAQ (reference sequence). V was clipped by 2 bases and J by 3 bases, with 9 bases between them. This CDR3 reads CASSLSQQTDTQYF. The CDR3, as DNA: TGTGCCAGCAGCTTAAGTCAGCAAACAGATACGCAGTATTTT. Together with reference TRBV7-9 and TRBJ2-3, the CDR3 gives the full variable domain: DTGVSQNPRHKITKRGQNVTFRCDPISEHNRLYWYRQTLGQGPEFLTYFQNEAQLEKSRLLSDRFSAERPKGSFSTLEIQRTEQGDSAMYLCASSLSQQTDTQYFGPGTRLTVL.

Ten or more counts support this clonotype. The genes are TRBV28 and TRBJ2-1; TRBD2 is a possible D gene (6 bases). The CDR3 sequence is 16 residues long. Trimming stripped 7 bases from V and 2 bases from J, with 18 bases between. Germline V lookup: CDR1 MDHEN, CDR2 SYDVKM. Here the CDR3 reads CASTSHRGRTYNEQFF. The CDR3 DNA reads as TGTGCCAGCACTTCCCACCGGGGGAGGACCTACAATGAGCAGTTCTTC.

In its sample, this clonotype was seen a few times. This chain connects TRBV12-3 or TRBV12-4 to TRBJ2-3; D perhaps matches TRBD2 (5 bases). This CDR3 has 15 residues. Between the trimmed V and J ends, which lost 6 bases and 0 bases, there was a span of 13 bases. This CDR3 reads CASSPLAISTDTQYF. DNA of the CDR3: TGTGCCAGCAGCCCCCTAGCTATTAGCACAGATACGCAGTATTTT.

Points on this clonotype: A much bigger clone sits one base away, suggesting this may be a read error. This sequence joins TRBV20-1 and TRBJ2-1, with 9 nucleotides matching TRBD2. Germline CDR1 is DFQATT and CDR2 is SNEGSKA (reference sequence). This CDR3 has 14 amino acids. The CDR3 spells CCALAGSSYNEQFF. The CDR3 nucleotides are TGCTGTGCCCTAGCGGGGAGCTCCTACAATGAGCAGTTCTTC.

There are a few counts of this clonotype. The chain recombines TRBV20-1 with TRBJ2-1, with TRBD2 matching over 14 bases. The V and J ends lost 0 bases and 0 bases, in that order; junction bases with no gene match: 10. This CDR3 has 20 residues. The V gene's germline CDR1 is DFQATT and CDR2 SNEGSKA (reference sequence). CDR3 DNA sequence: TGCAGTGCTAGAGACACGGCCGGGACTAGCGGGGGTAGCTCCTACAATGAGCAGTTCTTC. It codes for CSARDTAGTSGGSSYNEQFF.

This clonotype was observed a few times. The chain carries TRBV12-3 or TRBV12-4 and TRBJ2-1, with D perhaps TRBD2 (5 bases). V was clipped by 3 bases and J by 3 bases, with 18 bases between them. CDR3 length: 17 residues. The CDR3 reads CASSLGASSSHYNEQFF. The CDR3 region has the DNA TGTGCCAGCAGTTTGGGTGCTAGCTCAAGTCACTACAATGAGCAGTTCTTC.

Ten or more counts support this clonotype. V is TRBV28 and J is TRBJ1-5, with a weak D call TRBD1 (5 bases). Between the trimmed V and J ends, which lost 4 bases and 7 bases, there was a span of 17 bases. The V gene's germline CDR1 is MDHEN and CDR2 SYDVKM. This CDR3 spans 15 amino acids. This CDR3 reads CASSSTQGWGQPQHF. The CDR3 DNA is TGTGCCAGCAGTTCGACCCAGGGCTGGGGGCAGCCCCAGCATTTT.

This clonotype has only one observation. This chain links TRBV12-5 with TRBJ1-2; no definite D call. The germline CDR1 and CDR2 sequences are LGHNT and FRNRAP. CDR3 length equals 19 residues. The V gene lost 0 bases and the J gene lost 7 bases, with 27 bases spanning the gap. The CDR3 region has the DNA TGTGCTAGTGGTTTGGTACGGACGCCTCCGGGGAGCCCTCTAGGTGGCTACACCTTC. This codes for CASGLVRTPPGSPLGGYTF. The entire variable domain, with the rest obtained from reference TRBV12-5 and TRBJ1-2, is as follows: DARVTQTPRHKVTEMGQEVTMRCQPILGHNTVFWYRQTMMQGLELLAYFRNRAPLDDSGMPKDRFSAEMPDATLATLKIQPSEPRDSAVYFCASGLVRTPPGSPLGGYTFGSGTRLTVV.

This clonotype was recorded many times. This chain joins TRBV29-1 and TRBJ2-7; D possibly corresponds to TRBD2 (5 bases). This CDR3 contains 17 residues. Trimming removed 4 bases from V and 1 base from J, with 23 bases in between. Per the germline V gene, CDR1 is SQVTM and CDR2 is ANQGSEA. The CDR3 nucleotides read TGCAGCGTTGTAAGAGGGCCATTTTTTTGGGGTTCCTACGAGCAGTACGTC. This translates into CSVVRGPFFWGSYEQYV.

This chain uses TRBV4-3 with TRBJ1-2, with D possibly being TRBD1 (6 bases). This CDR3 contains 15 residues. From germline, CDR1 is LGHNA and CDR2 YSLEER. V lost 1 base and J 8 bases, leaving 17 bases between the germline ends. The CDR3 spells CASSQVRGLREGYTF. The CDR3 DNA sequence: TGCGCCAGCAGCCAAGTCAGGGGCCTCAGGGAGGGCTACACCTTC.

Many counts were recorded for this clonotype. The chain combines TRBV10-3 with TRBJ2-7, with no clear D. Germline V gene lookup returns CDR1 ENHRY and CDR2 SYGVKD. Trimming removed 0 bases from V and 3 bases from J, with 6 bases in between. This CDR3 has 13 residues. The CDR3 spells CAISESLNYEQYV. DNA for the CDR3: TGTGCCATCAGTGAGTCGTTGAACTACGAGCAGTACGTC.

The V and J genes are TRBV6-1 and TRBJ2-5; D gene unclear. The length of the CDR3 is 13 residues. Germline loops: CDR1 MNHNS, CDR2 SASEGT. V lost 8 bases and J 7 bases, leaving 17 bases between the germline ends. The CDR3 is CASGKEALGTQYF. The CDR3 DNA sequence: TGTGCCAGCGGCAAAGAGGCCCTAGGGACCCAGTACTTC.

This clonotype has just a few counts. The chain carries TRBV20-1 and TRBJ2-7; D is perhaps TRBD1 (6 bases). Germline-derived CDR1 and CDR2 are DFQATT and SNEGSKA (reference sequence). Trimming cost V 5 bases and J 3 bases, with 11 bases left between them. The CDR3 spans 12 residues. The CDR3 sequence is CSAATGYYEQYV. CDR3 in DNA: TGCAGTGCTGCCACAGGGTACTACGAGCAGTACGTC.